The 17 T cell receptor beta chains below all came from one sample that was sequenced in a study of shared clonotypes between healthy human individuals. Selected positively for CCR7 and CD45RO-negative, naive CD8 cells excluded terminally differentiated effector memory CD45RA+ cells. The repertoire was sequenced with immunoSEQ multiplex PCR; TCRdb's copy has only in-frame clones and lacks some. The data show around 550,000 clones, 95% seen once. The sequenced sample consisted of naive CD8+ T cells sorted from blood. These TCRs come from a woman aged 25 to 45 in good health.

This rearrangement joins TRBV28 to TRBJ1-2; D is possibly TRBD1 (5 bases). The V gene's germline CDR1 is MDHEN and CDR2 SYDVKM. V lost 5 bases and J lost 4, with 14 bases in between. The CDR3 is made up of 14 amino acids. The CDR3 is CASSNTGTVYGYTF. The CDR3, as DNA: TGTGCCAGCAGTAACACCGGGACTGTCTATGGCTACACCTTC.

CDR3 sequence reads: CASSLGPGTGVGYTF. The CDR3 DNA follows: TGCGCCAGCAGCTTGGGACCCGGGACAGGGGTTGGCTACACCTTC. The chain recombines TRBV5-1 with TRBJ1-2, with 10 bases lining up with TRBD1. The J segment lost 7 bases and the V segment lost 0 bases, leaving 6 bases of the junction unmatched. This CDR3 spans 15 amino acids. The germline V gene has CDR1 SGHRS and CDR2 YFSETQ.

CDR3 in amino acids: CASSVVGSERDEQYF. CDR3 nucleotide sequence: TGTGCCAGCAGCGTAGTAGGTAGCGAGAGGGACGAGCAGTACTTC. The chain recombines TRBV9 with TRBJ2-5; possible D gene TRBD2, 5 bases. With the DNA end fitting TRBJ2-7 better, the J assignment may be wrong. Germline loops: CDR1 SGDLS, CDR2 YYNGEE. CDR3 length: 15 residues.

The CDR3 region is CASSPEDSYEQYF. CDR3 bases: TGCGCCAGCAGCCCTGAGGACAGCTACGAGCAGTACTTC. The chain uses TRBV4-1 and TRBJ2-7; weak D call: TRBD1 (6 bases). This CDR3 has 13 amino acids. Germline assignment: CDR1 MGHRA and CDR2 YSYEKL. Deletions cut 4 bases from V and 3 bases from J, with 10 bases between.

This clone was seen once. The J gene is TRBJ2-5, the V gene TRBV30, with 10 bases aligning to TRBD2. The J call may be wrong; the DNA end is better matched by TRBJ2-7. The germline V gene has CDR1 GTSNPN and CDR2 SVGIG (reference sequence). The CDR3 has 14 residues. The CDR3 reads CAWSGWSGRDEQYF. The CDR3 DNA is TGTGCCTGGAGTGGGTGGAGCGGGAGGGACGAGCAGTACTTC.

The chain carries TRBV5-6 and TRBJ2-7; D gene ambiguous. CDR3 length: 15 residues. With 2 bases removed from V and 3 bases from J, the gap between germline ends came to 15 bases. The germline gives CDR1 SGHDT, CDR2 YYEEEE. The CDR3 nucleotides are TGTGCCAGCAGCTTTTTCTTAGCACTGAGCTACGAGCAGTACTTC. It translates to CASSFFLALSYEQYF.

The genes are TRBV19 and TRBJ2-7; TRBD2 aligns across 9 bases. This CDR3 spans 12 amino acids. Germline V CDR1 and CDR2: LNHDA, SQIVND (reference sequence). The J segment lost 6 bases and the V segment lost 6 bases, leaving 3 bases of the junction unmatched. Written as DNA, the CDR3 is TGTGCCAGTAGGGGACTAGCCGGCGAGCAGTACTTC. Translation: CASRGLAGEQYF. The whole variable domain, remainder taken from reference TRBV19 and TRBJ2-7, is DGGITQSPKYLFRKEGQNVTLSCEQNLNHDAMYWYRQDPGQGLRLIYYSQIVNDFQKGDIAEGYSVSREKKESFPLTVTSAQKNPTAFYLCASRGLAGEQYFGPGTRLTVT.

This chain joins TRBV7-9 and TRBJ1-3; TRBD1 matches at 10 bases. This CDR3 has 18 residues. The V segment lost 4 bases and the J segment 0 bases; nucleotides outside the gene matches: 9. Germline CDR1 SEHNR, CDR2 FQNEAQ (reference sequence). CDR3 sequence (DNA): TGTGCCAGCAGCTCCGCCCGGGGACAGGGGAGCTCTGGAAACACCATATATTTT. It specifies CASSSARGQGSSGNTIYF.

CDR3 region: CASSLAAHHNEQFF. CDR3 bases: TGTGCCAGCAGCTTGGCGGCACACCACAATGAGCAGTTCTTC. The rearrangement links TRBV5-6 to TRBJ2-1; D unresolved. CDR3 length equals 14 residues. Germline V gene data show CDR1 as SGHDT and CDR2 as YYEEEE. With 0 bases removed from V and 5 bases from J, the gap between germline ends came to 9 bases.

This sequence joins TRBV28 and TRBJ1-1; TRBD1 aligns across 9 bases. The germline CDR1 and CDR2 sequences are MDHEN and SYDVKM. The CDR3 totals 14 residues. Trimming at V came to 6 bases and at J to 6 bases, leaving 8 bases not matched to a gene. CDR3 DNA sequence: TGTGCCAGCAGGGACGGGACAGGGTGGCCTGAAGCTTTCTTT. This sequence encodes CASRDGTGWPEAFF.

The chain uses TRBV27 and TRBJ2-1; 9 nucleotides align to TRBD2. Trimming removed 5 bases from V and 8 bases from J; junction bases left unmatched: 7. The CDR3 extends over 14 amino acids. In germline, CDR1 is MNHEY, CDR2 SMNVEV (reference sequence). The CDR3 protein is CASSGGTSPHEQFF. The CDR3 DNA sequence: TGTGCCAGCAGTGGGGGGACTAGCCCGCATGAGCAGTTCTTC.

This chain uses TRBV7-9 with TRBJ2-5, with TRBD2 as a possible D gene (5 bases). Germline assignment: CDR1 SEHNR and CDR2 FQNEAQ (reference sequence). CDR3 length equals 15 residues. V was trimmed by 2 bases and J by 5 bases, leaving 15 bases between them. CDR3 bases: TGTGCCAGCAGCTTAAGTCACGGGGTTCGGGAGACCCAGTACTTC. It specifies CASSLSHGVRETQYF.

The gene calls are TRBV4-1 and TRBJ2-1; D might be TRBD2 (5 bases). The CDR3 loop spans 14 amino acids. V was clipped by 1 base and J by 6 bases, with 10 bases between them. CDR1 and CDR2 (germline): MGHRA, YSYEKL. The CDR3 DNA is TGCGCCAGCAGCCAAGTGATTAGCGCCAATGAGCAGTTCTTC. This translates into CASSQVISANEQFF.

The chain carries TRBV25-1 and TRBJ2-2, with TRBD2 as a possible D gene (6 bases). Germline CDR1 is MGHDK and CDR2 is SYGVNS. V was cut by 8 bases and J by 7 bases, with 11 bases left in between. This CDR3 is built from 12 residues. CDR3 coding DNA: TGTGCCAGCTCCGCGGGGATCGGGGAGCTGTTTTTT. Residues: CASSAGIGELFF.

The J gene is TRBJ1-4, the V gene TRBV4-1, with 7 nucleotides matching TRBD1. Trimming cost V 2 bases and J 2 bases; bases outside gene matches: 5. Germline values: CDR1 MGHRA, CDR2 YSYEKL. This CDR3 region has 16 residues. The DNA of the CDR3 is TGCGCCAGCAGCCAAAATACAGGGGCGACTAATGAAAAACTGTTTTTT. Protein product: CASSQNTGATNEKLFF.

This clone was counted a single time. Other DNA sequences of this sample code for an identical CDR3. The rearrangement joins TRBV7-9 to TRBJ2-7, with a tentative D call TRBD2 (5 bases). V lost 3 bases to trimming and J lost 3 bases, with 9 bases between them. Per the germline V gene, CDR1 is SEHNR and CDR2 is FQNEAQ (reference sequence). This CDR3 has 13 residues. The CDR3 here is CASSLAGVYEQYF. CDR3 sequence (DNA): TGTGCCAGCAGCTTGGCGGGCGTCTACGAGCAGTACTTC.

This chain joins TRBV5-5 and TRBJ1-2, with unresolved D. Trimming took 0 bases from V and 6 from J, leaving 18 bases between them. Germline CDR1 is SGHKS and CDR2 is YYEKEE (reference sequence). The CDR3 covers 16 residues. CDR3 sequence (DNA): TGTGCCAGCAGCTTGGTATACATACAGACCCTCGATGGCTACACCTTC. It codes for CASSLVYIQTLDGYTF.